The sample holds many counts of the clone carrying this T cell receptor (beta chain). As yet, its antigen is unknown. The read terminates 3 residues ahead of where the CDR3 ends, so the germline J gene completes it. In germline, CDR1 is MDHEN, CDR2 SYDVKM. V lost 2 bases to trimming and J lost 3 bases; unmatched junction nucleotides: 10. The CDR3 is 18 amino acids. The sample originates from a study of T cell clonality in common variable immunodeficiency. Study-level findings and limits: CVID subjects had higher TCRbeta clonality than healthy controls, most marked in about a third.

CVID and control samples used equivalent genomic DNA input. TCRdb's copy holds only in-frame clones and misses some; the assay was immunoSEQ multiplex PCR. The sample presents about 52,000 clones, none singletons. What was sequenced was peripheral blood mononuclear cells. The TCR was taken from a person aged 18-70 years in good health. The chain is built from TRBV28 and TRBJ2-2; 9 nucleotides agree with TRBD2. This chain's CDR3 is CASSLRPGGTSHTGELFF. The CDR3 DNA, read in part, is TGTGCCAGCAGTTTAAGGCCGGGGGGGACTAGCCACACCGGGGAG.